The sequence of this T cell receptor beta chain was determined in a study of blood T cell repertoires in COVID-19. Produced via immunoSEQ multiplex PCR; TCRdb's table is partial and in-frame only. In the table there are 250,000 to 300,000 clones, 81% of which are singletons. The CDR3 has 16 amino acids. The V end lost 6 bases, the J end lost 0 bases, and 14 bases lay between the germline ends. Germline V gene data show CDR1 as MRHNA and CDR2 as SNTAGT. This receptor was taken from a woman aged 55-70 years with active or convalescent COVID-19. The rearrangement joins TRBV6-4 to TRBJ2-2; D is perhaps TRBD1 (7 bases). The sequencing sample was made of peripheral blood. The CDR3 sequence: CASSPEGAANTGELFF. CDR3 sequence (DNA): TGTGCCAGCAGCCCGGAGGGGGCTGCGAACACCGGGGAGCTGTTTTTT.